The 25 T cell receptor beta chains below were found in one sample sequenced in a study of vaccination and CD4 T cells after COVID-19. No antigen is known for these receptors. The Oncomine TCR Beta short-read assay was what sequenced the DNA obtained from cultured CD4+ T cells. Extraction of genomic DNA was performed on cultured CD4+ T cells. MiXCR was run by TCRdb on the PCR reads, yielding one entry per CDR3 protein. The profile shows approximately 9,100 distinct CDR3 sequences, 36% of them singletons. Treatment defined: approximately 10-day PBMC culture with coronavirus spike peptide pools or control peptides (ViraFEST assay). According to the study, CD4+ T cells from the unexposed donor were gathered ahead of the COVID-19 pandemic (2011-2018). The sequencing sample was made of CD4+ T cells from blood, cultured in vitro. These receptors all stem from a human donor in good health.

This clonotype was counted only a few times. The chain carries TRBV20-1 and TRBJ1-1, with 11 bases matching TRBD1. This CDR3 is 14 amino acids long. Germline CDR1 DFQATT, CDR2 SNEGSKA (reference sequence). V lost 6 bases to trimming and J lost 2 bases; unmatched junction nucleotides: 5. The CDR3 protein is CSAVDRGLNTEAFF. The CDR3 DNA follows: TGCAGTGCCGTGGACAGGGGGCTAAACACTGAAGCTTTCTTT.

This clonotype has a handful of counts. The chain uses TRBV12-3 or TRBV12-4 and TRBJ1-2, with TRBD1 identical over 9 bases. The CDR3 has 15 amino acids. V was clipped by 7 bases and J by 2 bases; unmatched bases: 8. The CDR3 sequence is CASTQRGTGNYGYTF. In nucleotides, the CDR3 is TGTGCCAGCACCCAAAGGGGGACAGGGAACTATGGCTACACCTTC.

This clonotype has just a few counts. The chain carries TRBV7-2 and TRBJ2-7; D call uncertain. Trimming took 4 bases from V and 4 from J, leaving 14 bases between them. This CDR3 has 14 residues. The germline CDR1 and CDR2 sequences are SGHTA and FQGNSA. CDR3 loop: CASSSFGRKYEQYF. The DNA for the CDR3 is TGTGCCAGCAGCTCCTTCGGTCGGAAATACGAGCAGTACTTC.

The rearrangement uses TRBV18 and TRBJ2-6, with no clear D. V lost 2 bases and J 2 bases, leaving 10 bases between the germline ends. The CDR3 spans 16 residues. CDR1 is KGHSH, CDR2 LQKENI, per germline. In DNA form, the CDR3 reads TGTGCCAGCTCACCAAGGACGGACCCTGGGGCCAACGTCCTGACTTTC. Protein product: CASSPRTDPGANVLTF.

This chain joins TRBV27 and TRBJ1-2; 7 bases are shared with TRBD1. There are 11 residues in the CDR3. V was clipped by 5 bases and J by 14 bases; unmatched bases: 8. Germline CDR1 reads MNHEY; CDR2 reads SMNVEV (reference sequence). The CDR3 coding sequence is TGTGCCAGCAGTCAAGGGACAGTGAAGACCTTC. It encodes CASSQGTVKTF.

This clonotype was picked up a small number of times. Germline and junction disagree at one end, which may indicate a read error. J is TRBJ1-6 and V is TRBV7-2; 10 nucleotides agree with TRBD1. The length of the CDR3 is 15 residues. The V gene's germline CDR1 is SGHTA and CDR2 FQGNSA. This CDR3 reads CAGSFRQGANSPLHF. For the CDR3, the DNA is TGTGCCGGCAGCTTCCGACAGGGGGCCAATTCACCCCTCCACTTT.

This clonotype was observed a handful of times. V gene TRBV20-1 combines with J gene TRBJ1-5, with TRBD1 matching 8 bases. CDR1 DFQATT and CDR2 SNEGSKA come from the germline V gene (reference sequence). Trimming removed 6 bases from V and 0 bases from J; junction bases left unmatched: 13. This CDR3 spans 17 amino acids. The CDR3 loop reads CSAGGRGQGNSNQPQHF. CDR3 bases: TGCAGTGCGGGTGGGAGAGGACAGGGCAATAGCAATCAGCCCCAGCATTTT.

The V and J genes are TRBV6-2 or TRBV6-3 and TRBJ2-7; 10 bases agree with TRBD1. The CDR3 sequence is 15 residues long. Germline CDR1 reads MNHEY; CDR2 reads SVGEGT. V was pared by 6 bases and J by 1 base, with 6 bases of the junction left unmatched. As DNA, the CDR3 is TGTGCCAGCAGCCAAGGACAGGGGGGGTCCTACGAGCAGTACTTC. Protein product: CASSQGQGGSYEQYF.

This chain connects TRBV7-2 to TRBJ1-6; D gene ambiguous. Germline V gene sequence: CDR1 SGHTA, CDR2 FQGNSA. V shed 5 bases and J shed 5 bases, with 13 bases lying between them. The CDR3 spans 15 residues. CDR3 nucleotides: TGTGCCAGCAGCATTAGGCGGACCGATAATTCACCCCTCCACTTT. Its translation: CASSIRRTDNSPLHF.

The V gene is TRBV20-1, the J gene TRBJ2-7; 10 nucleotides match TRBD2. Germline-derived CDR1 and CDR2 are DFQATT and SNEGSKA (reference sequence). The CDR3 loop spans 14 amino acids. Trimming took 3 bases from V and 3 from J; bases not matched to a gene: 5. In DNA, the CDR3 is TGCAGTGCTAGTATCACTAGCGGGATCTACGAGCAGTACTTC. It specifies CSASITSGIYEQYF.

The V and J genes are TRBV2 and TRBJ2-3, with 10 bases fitting TRBD2. CDR1 SNHLY and CDR2 FYNNEI come from the germline V gene. The trim removed 6 bases at V and 4 bases at J, leaving 4 bases unmatched. The CDR3 spans 14 residues. CDR3 region: CASRPGTSADTQYF. The CDR3 region has the DNA TGTGCCAGCAGGCCGGGGACTAGCGCAGATACGCAGTATTTT.

This clonotype has just a few counts. The chain employs TRBV27 and TRBJ1-5, with unresolved D. This CDR3 comprises 12 residues. The ends were cut back, 5 bases at V and 4 bases at J, with 6 bases in the middle. Germline V gene data show CDR1 as MNHEY and CDR2 as SMNVEV (reference sequence). The CDR3 protein is CASSPLNQPQHF. As DNA, the CDR3 is TGTGCCAGCAGTCCGCTAAATCAGCCCCAGCATTTT.

The chain combines TRBV6-1 with TRBJ1-5; D unclear. The CDR3 length is 14 residues. CDR1 and CDR2 (germline): MNHNS, SASEGT. Trimming took off 7 bases at V and 5 bases at J, with 15 bases between the two ends. The CDR3 sequence: CASTPRTLDQPQHF. For the CDR3, the DNA is TGTGCCAGCACCCCAAGGACCTTAGATCAGCCCCAGCATTTT.

Only a few counts were recorded for this clonotype. The gene calls are TRBV19 and TRBJ1-1, with 8 bases identical to TRBD1. With 5 bases clipped from V and 3 bases from J, the junction kept 5 bases outside the gene matches. Germline-derived CDR1 and CDR2 are LNHDA and SQIVND (reference sequence). CDR3 size: 14 residues. CDR3 in DNA: TGTGCCAGTAGTGGGCAGGGGGCGTACACTGAAGCTTTCTTT. It translates to CASSGQGAYTEAFF. The complete variable domain, with remaining parts taken from reference TRBV19 and TRBJ1-1, reads DGGITQSPKYLFRKEGQNVTLSCEQNLNHDAMYWYRQDPGQGLRLIYYSQIVNDFQKGDIAEGYSVSREKKESFPLTVTSAQKNPTAFYLCASSGQGAYTEAFFGQGTRLTVV.

This clonotype occurred a few times. V is TRBV6-5 and J is TRBJ1-1, with D perhaps matching TRBD1 (5 bases). V lost 0 bases and J 3 bases, leaving 11 bases between the germline ends. Germline V gene lookup returns CDR1 MNHEY and CDR2 SVGAGI. This CDR3 comprises 15 residues. This chain's CDR3 is CASSYSGTAYTEAFF. The CDR3, as DNA: TGTGCCAGCAGTTACTCGGGGACGGCTTACACTGAAGCTTTCTTT.

The chain joins TRBV19 to TRBJ2-3, with a weak D call TRBD2 (5 bases). Trimming took 5 bases from V and 0 from J, leaving 12 bases between them. CDR1 and CDR2 from the germline V gene are LNHDA and SQIVND (reference sequence). The CDR3 totals 15 residues. CDR3 amino acids: CASSGLAPSTDTQYF. CDR3 sequence (DNA): TGTGCCAGTAGTGGGCTAGCTCCTAGCACAGATACGCAGTATTTT.

This clonotype is judged medium-sized. The rearrangement joins TRBV6-4 to TRBJ2-6; D is perhaps TRBD1 or TRBD2 (5 bases each). The CDR3 runs to 16 residues. The V end was cut by 4 bases, the J end by 2 bases, with 12 bases between. Germline V gene sequence: CDR1 MRHNA, CDR2 SNTAGT. In DNA form, the CDR3 reads TGTGCCAGCAGTGTTGGGGGTAGCGCTGGGGCCAACGTCCTGACTTTC. Protein: CASSVGGSAGANVLTF.

This clonotype has just a few counts. The chain joins TRBV20-1 to TRBJ1-1; 9 bases line up with TRBD1. The V segment lost 6 bases and the J segment 0 bases; nucleotides outside the gene matches: 2. CDR3 length: 13 amino acids. In germline, CDR1 is DFQATT, CDR2 SNEGSKA (reference sequence). CDR3 coding DNA: TGCAGTGCAACAGGGGGCATGAACACTGAAGCTTTCTTT. Protein: CSATGGMNTEAFF.

By frequency in the sample, this clonotype is medium-sized. The chain uses TRBV27 and TRBJ1-1, with TRBD1 identical over 11 bases. Germline CDR1 reads MNHEY; CDR2 reads SMNVEV (reference sequence). This CDR3 region has 17 residues. V was clipped by 4 bases and J by 11 bases; unmatched bases: 18. The CDR3 loop reads CASSSSHLRTGGEWAFF. In nucleotides, the CDR3 is TGTGCCAGCAGTTCGAGCCACCTCAGGACAGGGGGCGAATGGGCTTTCTTT.

The chain couples TRBV6-1 to TRBJ1-3; TRBD1 is a possible D gene (5 bases). The CDR3 totals 16 residues. Trimming left V 5 bases short and J 0 bases short, with 14 bases between. Germline V gene sequence: CDR1 MNHNS, CDR2 SASEGT. CDR3 sequence (DNA): TGTGCCAGCAGTCCCACAAGGACAAGCTCTGGAAACACCATATATTTT. The encoded protein is CASSPTRTSSGNTIYF.

The CDR3 region is CASSFHHEQFF. CDR3 DNA sequence: TGTGCCAGCAGCTTCCACCATGAGCAGTTCTTC. The chain has TRBV5-4 and TRBJ2-1; D remains ambiguous. This CDR3 spans 11 amino acids. The germline V and J ends were trimmed by 2 bases and 8 bases, with 5 bases remaining between them. Germline CDR1 reads SGHNT; CDR2 reads YYREEE (reference sequence).

V gene TRBV27 combines with J gene TRBJ2-1, with D perhaps TRBD2 (5 bases). CDR3 length: 13 residues. Looked up from germline, CDR1 is MNHEY and CDR2 is SMNVEV (reference sequence). V lost 3 bases to trimming and J lost 9 bases, with 12 bases between them. Written as DNA, the CDR3 is TGTGCCAGCAGTTTCCCAGATGCGGGTGAGCAGTTCTTC. Its translation is CASSFPDAGEQFF.

In its sample, this clonotype was seen once. CDR3 DNA: TGTGCCAGCAGCTTAACGGGAGACATAGGCCAAGAGACCCAGTACTTC. This sequence encodes CASSLTGDIGQETQYF. The genes are TRBV7-6 and TRBJ2-5; tentatively, D is TRBD2 (6 bases). The CDR3 extends over 16 amino acids. Germline V lookup: CDR1 SGHVS, CDR2 FNYEAQ. Between the trimmed V and J ends, which lost 2 bases and 1 base, there was a span of 14 bases.

This clonotype was seen a few times. This rearrangement joins TRBV5-4 to TRBJ2-3, with 16 bases lining up with TRBD2. The CDR3 is 18 amino acids. V dropped 3 bases and J dropped 4; count of bases not matched to a gene: 8. Germline V lookup: CDR1 SGHNT, CDR2 YYREEE (reference sequence). This chain's CDR3 is CASSSGTSGRAGSDTQYF. In nucleotides, the CDR3 is TGTGCCAGCAGCTCCGGGACTAGCGGGAGGGCAGGGTCAGATACGCAGTATTTT.

Here the CDR3 reads CASRSEGGDTQYF. The CDR3 DNA reads TGCGCCAGCAGGTCCGAGGGGGGAGATACGCAGTATTTT. The V and J genes are TRBV5-1 and TRBJ2-3; D possibly matches TRBD1 or TRBD2 (6 bases each). From germline, CDR1 is SGHRS and CDR2 YFSETQ. CDR3 length: 13 residues. V lost 5 bases to trimming and J lost 5 bases, with 12 bases between them. The whole variable domain, remainder taken from reference TRBV5-1 and TRBJ2-3, is KAGVTQTPRYLIKTRGQQVTLSCSPISGHRSVSWYQQTPGQGLQFLFEYFSETQRNKGNFPGRFSGRQFSNSRSEMNVSTLELGDSALYLCASRSEGGDTQYFGPGTRLTVL.